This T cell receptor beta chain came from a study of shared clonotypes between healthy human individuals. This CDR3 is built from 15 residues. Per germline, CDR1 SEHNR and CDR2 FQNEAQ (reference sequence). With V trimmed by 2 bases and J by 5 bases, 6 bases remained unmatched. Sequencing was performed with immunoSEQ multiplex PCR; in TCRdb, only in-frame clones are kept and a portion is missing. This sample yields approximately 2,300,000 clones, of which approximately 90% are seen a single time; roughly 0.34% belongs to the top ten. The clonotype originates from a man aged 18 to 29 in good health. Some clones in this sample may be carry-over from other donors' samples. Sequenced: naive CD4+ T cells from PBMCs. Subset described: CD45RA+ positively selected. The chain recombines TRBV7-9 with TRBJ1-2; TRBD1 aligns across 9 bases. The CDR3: CASSLSRTGDYGYTF. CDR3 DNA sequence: TGTGCCAGCAGCTTATCAAGGACAGGGGATTATGGCTACACCTTC.